Shown below are 7 T cell receptor beta chains from a single sample sequenced in a study of type 1 and type 2 diabetes patients. Amplification started from genomic DNA. Amplification of the beta chain CDR3 used 30 forward and 13 reverse multiplex primers. TCRdb recomputed calls from the multiplex PCR reads with MiXCR, one row per CDR3 protein. The sample contains a few hundred thousand distinct CDR3 sequences, around 47% of which appear only once. The sample consisted of peripheral blood mononuclear cells (PBMCs). These receptors all stem from a man between 18 and 35 years old with type 2 diabetes.

There are a few counts of this clonotype. The junction shows a germline mismatch at one end, possibly a read error. The chain links TRBV13 to TRBJ1-1, with D maybe TRBD1 (5 bases). The CDR3 sequence is 14 residues long. Germline V CDR1 and CDR2: PRHDT, FYEKMQ (reference sequence). This CDR3 reads CASSIGTPNTEAFF. CDR3 in DNA: TGTGCCAGCAGCATAGGGACTCCGAACACTGAAGCTTTCTTT.

The J gene is TRBJ1-6, the V gene TRBV9, with D unresolved. Per the germline V gene, CDR1 is SGDLS and CDR2 is YYNGEE. The V end lost 4 bases, the J end lost 7 bases, and 6 bases lay between the germline ends. The CDR3 runs 12 residues. The CDR3 coding sequence is TGTGCCAGCAGCAATTCCAATTCACCCCTCCACTTT. It is translated as CASSNSNSPLHF.

The genes are TRBV19 and TRBJ1-5; 7 nucleotides line up with TRBD1. Germline CDR1 reads LNHDA; CDR2 reads SQIVND (reference sequence). Trimming removed 5 bases from V and 11 bases from J; junction bases left unmatched: 15. The CDR3 is 15 residues long. The CDR3: CASSDGQVPFLAQHF. The CDR3 DNA reads TGTGCCAGTAGTGACGGACAGGTCCCGTTTTTGGCCCAGCATTTT.

V gene TRBV11-2 combines with J gene TRBJ2-7, with unresolved D. Between the trimmed V and J ends, which lost 0 bases and 5 bases, there was a span of 8 bases. The CDR3 length is 13 residues. Germline values: CDR1 SGHAT, CDR2 FQNNGV. CDR3 residues: CASSLERLDEQYF. Here the CDR3 DNA reads TGTGCCAGCAGCTTAGAACGGTTGGACGAGCAGTACTTC.

This clonotype has just a few counts. The gene calls are TRBV28 and TRBJ2-5; D gene unclear. The germline V gene has CDR1 MDHEN and CDR2 SYDVKM. V shed 3 bases and J shed 6 bases, with 5 bases lying between them. The CDR3 loop spans 11 amino acids. The CDR3 sequence is CASSFAKTQYF. As DNA, the CDR3 is TGTGCCAGCAGTTTTGCGAAGACCCAGTACTTC.

This clonotype was counted a few times. V is TRBV30 and J is TRBJ2-2, with D unresolved. There are 13 residues in the CDR3. Germline assignment: CDR1 GTSNPN and CDR2 SVGIG (reference sequence). V lost 0 bases to trimming and J lost 6 bases, with 8 bases between them. This CDR3 reads CAWSVVRPGELFF. CDR3 bases: TGTGCCTGGAGTGTAGTGCGCCCCGGGGAGCTGTTTTTT.

The CDR3 is CASSLGDGNTEAFF. The CDR3 DNA sequence: TGTGCCAGCAGCTTAGGGGACGGGAACACTGAAGCTTTCTTT. The rearrangement uses TRBV13 and TRBJ1-1; D remains ambiguous. The CDR3 has 14 residues. Germline values: CDR1 PRHDT, CDR2 FYEKMQ (reference sequence). Trimming took off 0 bases at V and 1 base at J, with 6 bases between the two ends.